The clone carrying this T cell receptor beta chain was found many times. Germline lookup yields CDR1 DFQATT and CDR2 SNEGSKA (reference sequence). The CDR3 loop spans 18 amino acids. V was clipped by 0 bases and J by 0 bases; unmatched bases: 9. TCRdb recomputed calls from the 5' RACE reads with MiXCR, one row per CDR3 protein. The sample includes about 35,000 distinct CDR3 sequences, 5% to 6.5% of them seen just once. The sample is drawn from a study of early T cells in non-severe SARS-CoV-2 infection. Whole-study context: Bulk RNA isolated from unsorted whole blood underwent sequencing; chains were not paired.

The V and J genes are TRBV20-1 and TRBJ2-1; 9 nucleotides agree with TRBD2. Sequenced sample: whole blood. The receptor was isolated from an adult who was a healthcare worker with PCR-confirmed SARS-CoV-2 infection or an uninfected control (not recorded which). The DNA of the CDR3 is TGCAGTGCTAGAGAGGTGACTAGCGGAATTTTCTCCTACAATGAGCAGTTCTTC. Protein: CSAREVTSGIFSYNEQFF.